This T cell receptor beta chain was observed in a study of T cells after yellow fever vaccination. Each CDR3 protein gets one entry after TCRdb re-called the 5' RACE reads with MiXCR. Of about 50,000 distinct CDR3 sequences in the sample, approximately 5.5% were seen once. Broader study findings: At day 0, almost all vaccine-responding clonotypes escaped detection in the sorted memory subsets. Reappearance after the booster was seen for most primary-vaccination clones, at 96% CD4 and around 88% CD8.

Per the germline V gene, CDR1 is SEHNR and CDR2 is FQNEAQ (reference sequence). Trimming shortened V by 4 bases and J by 2 bases, and 21 bases separated the two germline ends. This CDR3 region has 17 residues. The sequencing used PBMCs, either bulk or a sorted T-cell subset (CD4+, CD8+, memory, or dextramer-sorted; not recorded which), collected on the day of the yellow fever booster vaccination. The source is a man aged 18 to 29 who received the YFV17D yellow fever vaccine. The chain is built from TRBV7-9 and TRBJ2-7; a possible D gene is TRBD1 (6 bases). The CDR3 loop reads CASSSTEFDRKTYEQYV. CDR3 bases: TGTGCCAGCAGCTCTACCGAATTCGACAGGAAAACCTACGAGCAGTACGTC.